The 26 T cell receptor beta chains below all came from one sample that was sequenced in a study of blood T cell repertoires in COVID-19. Some clones are missing from TCRdb's copy, which holds only in-frame ones; the method was immunoSEQ multiplex PCR. The repertoire holds about 50,000 clones, around four fifths seen once, with around 5.2% in the top ten. The sample consisted of peripheral blood. These receptors all stem from a human donor in a cohort sampled during active COVID-19.

V and J are TRBV18 and TRBJ2-5; D may be TRBD2 (5 bases). Germline assignment: CDR1 KGHSH and CDR2 LQKENI. V lost 4 bases and J 0 bases, leaving 12 bases between the germline ends. The CDR3 is 15 amino acids. This CDR3 is CASSQRGGNQETQYF. CDR3 coding DNA: TGTGCCAGCTCACAAAGAGGAGGAAACCAAGAGACCCAGTACTTC.

This sequence joins TRBV4-2 and TRBJ2-1, with D possibly matching TRBD1 (7 bases). Germline-derived CDR1 and CDR2 are LGHNA and YNFKEQ. Trimming removed 0 bases at V and 9 bases at J, with 15 bases between. This CDR3 is built from 15 residues. In DNA form, the CDR3 reads TGTGCCAGCAGCCAAGAGCGGTATCAGGGGGGTGAGCAGTTCTTC. Protein product: CASSQERYQGGEQFF.

V usage is TRBV7-9 and J usage is TRBJ2-3, with 7 bases identical to TRBD2. CDR1 and CDR2 from the germline V gene are SEHNR and FQNEAQ (reference sequence). After removal of 1 base from V and 2 bases from J, the junction contained 6 bases not matched to a gene. This CDR3 has 16 amino acids. For the CDR3, the DNA is TGTGCCAGCAGCTTAGGAATTGCGGGAGCCACAGATACGCAGTATTTT. Translating gives CASSLGIAGATDTQYF.

The chain links TRBV19 to TRBJ1-2; no clear D gene. Germline-derived CDR1 and CDR2 are LNHDA and SQIVND (reference sequence). V dropped 5 bases and J dropped 5 bases, with 12 bases sitting between them. The length of the CDR3 is 13 residues. The CDR3 DNA reads as TGTGCCAGTAGTCCTGCGGGAAAATATGGCTACACCTTC. Residues: CASSPAGKYGYTF.

The genes are TRBV9 and TRBJ1-2; 7 bases agree with TRBD1. CDR1 and CDR2 from the germline V gene are SGDLS and YYNGEE. The ends lost 4 bases at V and 0 bases at J; junction bases unmatched: 9. The CDR3 has 16 residues. The CDR3 here is CASSPNAGGTNYGYTF. CDR3 DNA sequence: TGTGCCAGCAGCCCAAATGCAGGGGGAACTAACTATGGCTACACCTTC.

The rearrangement joins TRBV9 to TRBJ1-3, with D unclear. From germline, CDR1 is SGDLS and CDR2 YYNGEE. V was shortened by 0 bases and J by 0 bases, with 13 bases between the two germline ends. This CDR3 is 17 amino acids long. The CDR3 loop is CASSVASDRYSGNTIYF. In DNA form, the CDR3 reads TGTGCCAGCAGCGTAGCAAGCGACCGATACTCTGGAAACACCATATATTTT.

This clone is medium-sized (0.01 to 0.1%) by share. V gene TRBV4-1 combines with J gene TRBJ2-1; 10 nucleotides match TRBD1. The CDR3 has 22 residues. V lost 0 bases and J lost 0; bases outside the gene matches: 17. Germline CDR1 is MGHRA and CDR2 is YSYEKL. The chain's CDR3 is CASSQDNVGQGDLGSSYNEQFF. The CDR3 coding sequence is TGCGCCAGCAGCCAAGATAATGTCGGACAGGGGGATTTGGGGAGCTCCTACAATGAGCAGTTCTTC.

This clone was detected only once. V is TRBV5-1 and J is TRBJ2-3, with 8 bases identical to TRBD2. CDR3 length: 16 residues. From germline, CDR1 is SGHRS and CDR2 YFSETQ. V gave up 0 bases and J gave up 0 bases; unmatched junction bases: 3. In DNA, the CDR3 is TGCGCCAGCAGCTTGGGGGTAGCGGGGAGCACAGATACGCAGTATTTT. Translating it yields CASSLGVAGSTDTQYF.

The chain employs TRBV6-6 and TRBJ2-3; D might be TRBD2 (5 bases). This CDR3 comprises 13 residues. V lost 0 bases to trimming and J lost 6 bases, with 7 bases between them. From germline, CDR1 is MNHNY and CDR2 SVGAGI (reference sequence). The CDR3: CASSYSQRDTQYF. CDR3 DNA sequence: TGTGCCAGCAGTTACTCGCAGCGGGATACGCAGTATTTT.

This clone was recorded only once. The V gene is TRBV2, the J gene TRBJ1-3, with TRBD1 identical over 7 bases. The CDR3 runs to 13 residues. J lost 4 bases, V lost 6 bases, and 3 bases had no gene match. CDR1 SNHLY and CDR2 FYNNEI come from the germline V gene. Here the CDR3 DNA reads TGTGCCAGCAGCCCGGGACAGGGAAACACCATATATTTT. Encoded protein: CASSPGQGNTIYF.

V gene TRBV12-3 or TRBV12-4 combines with J gene TRBJ1-2; 7 bases align to TRBD1. The CDR3 has 12 amino acids. The V segment lost 7 bases and the J segment 8 bases; nucleotides outside the gene matches: 7. The CDR3 reads CASKTTGNGYTF. As DNA, the CDR3 is TGTGCCAGCAAGACGACAGGGAACGGCTACACCTTC.

The chain joins TRBV4-1 to TRBJ2-3, with TRBD2 identical over 14 bases. The CDR3 is made up of 16 amino acids. CDR1 is MGHRA, CDR2 YSYEKL, per germline. With 4 bases clipped from V and 9 bases from J, the junction kept 9 bases outside the gene matches. DNA of the CDR3: TGCGCCAGCAGCCCACAGACTAGCGGGGGGGCCAAGACGCAGTATTTT. It translates to CASSPQTSGGAKTQYF.

This clone was seen just once. The chain is built from TRBV12-3 or TRBV12-4 and TRBJ2-1; D possibly corresponds to TRBD2 (6 bases). The CDR3 has 12 amino acids. Trimming shortened V by 11 bases and J by 4 bases, and 12 bases separated the two germline ends. CDR3 loop: CASTREYNEQFF. Here the CDR3 DNA reads TGTGCCTCCACCCGGGAGTACAATGAGCAGTTCTTC.

This chain joins TRBV29-1 and TRBJ1-4, with a possible D match to TRBD1 (5 bases). Trimming pared 6 bases from V and 4 bases from J, leaving 9 bases between. The V gene's germline CDR1 is SQVTM and CDR2 ANQGSEA. The CDR3 runs 12 residues. This CDR3 reads CSVQGFNEKLFF. The CDR3 region has the DNA TGCAGCGTCCAGGGTTTTAATGAAAAACTGTTTTTT.

The chain is built from TRBV16 and TRBJ1-5; D is unclear. Germline lookup yields CDR1 KGHSY and CDR2 FQNENV. This CDR3 spans 13 amino acids. V gave up 0 bases and J gave up 4 bases, with 4 bases separating them. The CDR3 sequence is CASSQSGNQPQHF. The DNA for the CDR3 is TGTGCCAGCAGCCAATCCGGGAATCAGCCCCAGCATTTT. Full variable domain (remainder filled in from reference TRBV16 and TRBJ1-5): GEEVAQTPKHLVRGEGQKAKLYCAPIKGHSYVFWYQQVLKNEFKFLISFQNENVFDETGMPKERFSAKCLPNSPCSLEIQATKLEDSAVYFCASSQSGNQPQHFGDGTRLSIL.

The rearrangement links TRBV24-1 to TRBJ2-7; D possibly corresponds to TRBD2 (6 bases). This CDR3 comprises 15 residues. The germline V gene has CDR1 KGHDR and CDR2 SFDVKD. Trimming shortened V by 3 bases and J by 6 bases, and 17 bases separated the two germline ends. The DNA for the CDR3 is TGTGCCACCAGTGATCCGGACATCCACGGGGGCGAGCAGTACTTC. This codes for CATSDPDIHGGEQYF.

This clone was found a few times. The V call is TRBV7-9, the J call TRBJ1-6, with D possibly TRBD1 on 5 matching bases. Germline loops: CDR1 SEHNR, CDR2 FQNEAQ (reference sequence). This CDR3 region has 13 residues. Trimming pared 5 bases from V and 9 bases from J, leaving 11 bases between. The CDR3 bases are TGTGCCAGCAGCCCGGCAGGGATTTCACCCCTCCACTTT. Its translation: CASSPAGISPLHF.

The chain links TRBV24-1 to TRBJ2-3, with TRBD1 as a possible D gene (5 bases). CDR3 length: 14 residues. The germline CDR1 and CDR2 sequences are KGHDR and SFDVKD. The V and J ends lost 4 bases and 1 base respectively, with 8 bases between them. The CDR3 DNA reads as TGTGCCACCAGTGACACGACAGGCACAGATACGCAGTATTTT. Protein: CATSDTTGTDTQYF.

This clone was counted once. The chain couples TRBV10-2 to TRBJ2-1; 12 bases fit TRBD2. Germline CDR1 is WSHSY and CDR2 is SAAADI. Germline trimming cut 7 bases from V and 5 bases from J; bases unmatched to any gene: 6. The CDR3 has 15 amino acids. The CDR3 nucleotides are TGCGCCAGCACCAAACTAGCGGGGGGCAACAATGAGCAGTTCTTC. It yields the protein CASTKLAGGNNEQFF.

The chain recombines TRBV4-1 with TRBJ1-6; 7 bases line up with TRBD1. Germline V gene data show CDR1 as MGHRA and CDR2 as YSYEKL. V dropped 0 bases and J dropped 9; count of bases not matched to a gene: 11. The CDR3 runs 17 residues. CDR3 residues: CASSQDPTGVLFSPLHF. CDR3 DNA: TGCGCCAGCAGCCAAGATCCAACAGGGGTTCTATTTTCACCCCTCCACTTT.

The genes are TRBV5-5 and TRBJ2-7; possibly TRBD1 for D (6 bases). From germline, CDR1 is SGHKS and CDR2 YYEKEE (reference sequence). Trimming left V 0 bases short and J 4 bases short, with 14 bases between. The CDR3 has 15 amino acids. Written as DNA, the CDR3 is TGTGCCAGCAGCTTGGAGACGGACAGAGTATACGAGCAGTACTTC. Translation gives CASSLETDRVYEQYF.

The V and J genes are TRBV11-2 and TRBJ2-3; D ambiguous. CDR3 length: 16 residues. V gave up 2 bases and J gave up 0 bases, with 12 bases separating them. Germline-derived CDR1 and CDR2 are SGHAT and FQNNGV. The CDR3 is CASSLMSVFSTDTQYF. CDR3 in DNA: TGTGCCAGCAGCTTAATGTCGGTTTTTAGCACAGATACGCAGTATTTT.

The genes are TRBV29-1 and TRBJ2-5; 8 nucleotides align to TRBD1. V lost 6 bases to trimming and J lost 5 bases; unmatched junction nucleotides: 8. The germline CDR1 and CDR2 sequences are SQVTM and ANQGSEA. The CDR3 contains 13 residues. The CDR3 nucleotides are TGCAGCGTCCGACCTACAGGGGGGGAGACCCAGTACTTC. It codes for CSVRPTGGETQYF.

Concerning this clone itself: Germline and junction disagree at one end, which may indicate a read error. This chain links TRBV5-1 with TRBJ2-3; TRBD2 matches 7 bases. CDR3 length: 14 amino acids. Germline V CDR1 and CDR2: SGHRS, YFSETQ. CDR3 region: CASSLGGGKDPQYF. The CDR3 DNA reads TGCGCCAGCAGCTTGGGCGGGGGTAAAGATCCGCAGTATTTT.

The chain employs TRBV7-6 and TRBJ2-7; a weak D match, TRBD2 (5 bases). Trimming left V 1 base short and J 7 bases short, with 11 bases between. Germline CDR1 SGHVS, CDR2 FNYEAQ. The CDR3 is 13 residues long. CDR3 region: CASSLGSAGEQYF. DNA of the CDR3: TGTGCCAGCAGCTTAGGTAGCGCGGGTGAGCAGTACTTC. The full variable domain, with the rest looked up from reference TRBV7-6 and TRBJ2-7, is GAGVSQSPRYKVTKRGQDVALRCDPISGHVSLYWYRQALGQGPEFLTYFNYEAQQDKSGLPNDRFSAERPEGSISTLTIQRTEQRDSAMYRCASSLGSAGEQYFGPGTRLTVT.

The chain uses TRBV5-1 and TRBJ1-5; TRBD1 aligns across 8 bases. Trimming at V came to 4 bases and at J to 5 bases, leaving 5 bases not matched to a gene. The CDR3 contains 14 residues. From germline, CDR1 is SGHRS and CDR2 YFSETQ. The CDR3 DNA reads TGCGCCAGCAGCCCCGGGACAGGTTATCAGCCCCAGCATTTT. Its protein product is CASSPGTGYQPQHF.